This T cell receptor (beta chain) was sequenced for a study of blood T cell repertoires in COVID-19. Turning to the study itself: T cells, B-cell-depleted T cells, or PBMCs provided the cDNA or gDNA that served as material.

The CDR3 is 13 amino acids. CDR1 is SQVTM, CDR2 ANQGSEA, per germline. Trimming removed 5 bases at V and 0 bases at J, with 10 bases between. Clones were sequenced by immunoSEQ multiplex PCR, and TCRdb holds only the in-frame ones, with some missing. The sample lists about 380,000 clones; approximately 90% were seen once. Recruitment covered roughly 22 US areas and drew participants whose ages spanned roughly 18 to 89 years. Recovered status in Cohort 3 required two negative PCRs, clearance, or symptom resolution. The chain combines TRBV29-1 with TRBJ1-2; D is unclear. The sample was PBMCs or T cells enriched from blood (not recorded which). This sequence was found in a woman between 18 and 30 years old who had recovered from COVID-19. The CDR3 nucleotides are TGCAGCGTTTGGCAGGTAGCTAACTATGGCTACACCTTC. It encodes CSVWQVANYGYTF.